Below, 26 T cell receptor beta chains from the same sample are listed, as sequenced in a study of cytomegalovirus exposure and HLA in healthy donors. The PCR used 60 Vbeta and 13 Jbeta primers. Sequenced by immunoSEQ multiplex PCR; TCRdb stores in-frame clones only, minus some. The sample shows some 210,000 clones, roughly four fifths of them seen only once. What was sequenced was PBMCs. The receptors here all came from a woman in her forties or fifties in good health and CMV-seropositive.

The rearrangement uses TRBV9 and TRBJ1-1; D not certain. This CDR3 region has 17 residues. Germline CDR1 is SGDLS and CDR2 is YYNGEE. V was clipped by 4 bases and J by 0 bases, with 19 bases between them. This chain's CDR3 is CASSPHARGRMNTEAFF. In DNA form, the CDR3 reads TGTGCCAGCAGCCCCCACGCCCGGGGAAGGATGAACACTGAAGCTTTCTTT.

This chain uses TRBV7-2 with TRBJ1-2; D perhaps matches TRBD1 (6 bases). Looked up from germline, CDR1 is SGHTA and CDR2 is FQGNSA. The CDR3 sequence is 14 residues long. Trimming stripped 1 base from V and 8 bases from J, with 14 bases between. The CDR3 nucleotides are TGTGCCAGCAGCTTAGGCACCCAGGGGCAAGGCTACACCTTC. Translating gives CASSLGTQGQGYTF.

The V call is TRBV28, the J call TRBJ2-7, with D perhaps TRBD1 (5 bases). This CDR3 contains 14 residues. Germline CDR1 reads MDHEN; CDR2 reads SYDVKM. V was trimmed by 6 bases and J by 2 bases, leaving 14 bases between them. This CDR3 is CASRRPGSPYEQYF. The CDR3 DNA is TGTGCCAGCAGGCGACCAGGGTCTCCCTACGAGCAGTACTTC.

V usage is TRBV7-3 and J usage is TRBJ1-2, with 7 positions matching TRBD1. The CDR3 totals 15 residues. The V gene's germline CDR1 is SGHTA and CDR2 FQGTGA. V gave up 5 bases and J gave up 8 bases; unmatched junction bases: 14. The CDR3 coding sequence is TGTGCCAGCAGCCCGGGAGGGACAGCCTTCGGCGGCTACACCTTC. Translated, it gives CASSPGGTAFGGYTF.

The V gene is TRBV7-3, the J gene TRBJ1-1, with 7 bases aligning to TRBD1. The V gene end was trimmed by 5 bases and the J gene end by 0 bases; junction bases not matched to a gene: 12. CDR3 length: 17 amino acids. From germline, CDR1 is SGHTA and CDR2 FQGTGA. Written as DNA, the CDR3 is TGTGCCAGCAGCGTACAGGGGACGCTCCGTGTGAACACTGAAGCTTTCTTT. Encoded protein: CASSVQGTLRVNTEAFF.

J is TRBJ2-2 and V is TRBV6-5; a weak D match, TRBD2 (5 bases). The V end lost 7 bases, the J end lost 3 bases, and 6 bases lay between the germline ends. The V gene's germline CDR1 is MNHEY and CDR2 SVGAGI. This CDR3 contains 12 residues. The CDR3 bases are TGTGCCAGCAAGGAGGACACCGGGGAGCTGTTTTTT. Its protein product is CASKEDTGELFF.

On this clone itself: Other nucleotide sequences from this sample produce the same CDR3. The rearrangement joins TRBV6-5 to TRBJ1-2; 9 nucleotides match TRBD1. V gave up 5 bases and J gave up 3 bases; unmatched junction bases: 1. The CDR3 length is 13 residues. From germline, CDR1 is MNHEY and CDR2 SVGAGI. The CDR3 sequence: CASSRDRDYGYTF. CDR3 DNA: TGTGCCAGCAGTAGGGACAGGGACTATGGCTACACCTTC.

This clone was found a few times. The chain joins TRBV2 to TRBJ1-2; 7 bases match TRBD1. Germline lookup yields CDR1 SNHLY and CDR2 FYNNEI. J lost 4 bases, V lost 4 bases, and 6 bases had no gene match. The CDR3 runs to 14 residues. Here the CDR3 reads CASSVNRGTYGYTF. For the CDR3, the DNA is TGTGCCAGCAGTGTAAACAGGGGTACCTATGGCTACACCTTC.

This clone was recorded once. The J gene is TRBJ1-1, the V gene TRBV6-5; D unclear. V gave up 6 bases and J gave up 5 bases, with 16 bases separating them. Germline V CDR1 and CDR2: MNHEY, SVGAGI. This CDR3 region has 14 residues. This chain's CDR3 is CASREEAVRTEAFF. CDR3 bases: TGTGCCAGCAGGGAAGAGGCCGTGAGAACTGAAGCTTTCTTT.

Regarding this clone: Other DNA sequences within the sample encode an identical CDR3. This sequence joins TRBV18 and TRBJ1-6; 7 bases agree with TRBD1. From germline, CDR1 is KGHSH and CDR2 LQKENI. V shed 4 bases, J shed 5 bases, and the junction held 2 bases outside the gene matches. The CDR3 sequence is 14 residues long. The CDR3 sequence is CASSRDRDNSPLHF. CDR3 nucleotide sequence: TGTGCCAGCTCACGCGACAGGGATAATTCACCCCTCCACTTT. The whole variable domain, remainder taken from reference TRBV18 and TRBJ1-6, is NAGVMQNPRHLVRRRGQEARLRCSPMKGHSHVYWYRQLPEEGLKFMVYLQKENIIDESGMPKERFSAEFPKEGPSILRIQQVVRGDSAAYFCASSRDRDNSPLHFGNGTRLTVT.

This chain connects TRBV30 to TRBJ2-1; 10 bases align to TRBD2. This CDR3 spans 15 amino acids. With 0 bases clipped from V and 8 bases from J, the junction kept 7 bases outside the gene matches. Germline V gives CDR1 GTSNPN, CDR2 SVGIG (reference sequence). The CDR3 region has the DNA TGTGCCTGGAGTGTACTCCTAGCGGGGGTGGATGAGCAGTTCTTC. It encodes CAWSVLLAGVDEQFF.

This rearrangement joins TRBV6-6 to TRBJ1-2, with 7 bases fitting TRBD1. From germline, CDR1 is MNHNY and CDR2 SVGAGI (reference sequence). J lost 5 bases, V lost 7 bases, and 7 bases had no gene match. This CDR3 has 13 residues. The CDR3 DNA sequence: TGTGCCAGCACCACCGGGACAGAATATGGCTACACCTTC. Translated, it gives CASTTGTEYGYTF.

The rearrangement joins TRBV7-2 to TRBJ1-2; 8 positions agree with TRBD1. The CDR3 runs to 15 residues. Trimming took 3 bases from V and 3 from J; bases not matched to a gene: 6. In germline, CDR1 is SGHTA, CDR2 FQGNSA. This CDR3 is CASSFLMGQDYGYTF. CDR3 nucleotides: TGTGCCAGCAGCTTTTTAATGGGACAGGACTATGGCTACACCTTC.

This chain links TRBV5-4 with TRBJ1-1; 9 bases map to TRBD1. The CDR3 totals 13 residues. V was pared by 4 bases and J by 11 bases, with 9 bases of the junction left unmatched. Germline V gene lookup returns CDR1 SGHNT and CDR2 YYREEE (reference sequence). This CDR3 reads CASSVDRGGKAFF. DNA for the CDR3: TGTGCCAGCAGCGTTGACAGGGGGGGGAAGGCTTTCTTT.

The J gene is TRBJ1-1, the V gene TRBV27; tentatively, D is TRBD1 (6 bases). The CDR3 extends over 14 amino acids. V lost 8 bases, J lost 4 bases, and 17 bases lay in between. Germline values: CDR1 MNHEY, CDR2 SMNVEV (reference sequence). CDR3 sequence reads: CASVQQGFGTEAFF. The CDR3 DNA is TGTGCCAGCGTACAACAGGGATTTGGCACTGAAGCTTTCTTT.

The rearrangement links TRBV5-1 to TRBJ2-5; 9 bases map to TRBD1. Germline V lookup: CDR1 SGHRS, CDR2 YFSETQ. The trim removed 4 bases at V and 2 bases at J, leaving 12 bases unmatched. The CDR3 has 17 amino acids. Written as DNA, the CDR3 is TGCGCCAGCAGCGCGAATGTGGGGACAGGGATGCAAGAGACCCAGTACTTC. Residues: CASSANVGTGMQETQYF.

The rearrangement joins TRBV7-3 to TRBJ2-7; the D gene is possibly TRBD1 (6 bases). This CDR3 spans 13 amino acids. Per the germline V gene, CDR1 is SGHTA and CDR2 is FQGTGA. Trimming shortened V by 6 bases and J by 3 bases, and 12 bases separated the two germline ends. CDR3 sequence (DNA): TGTGCCAGCAGTTTACTAGGGGGCTACGAGCAGTACTTC. As protein: CASSLLGGYEQYF.

This clone was counted only a few times. The CDR3 nucleotides are TGTGCCAGCAGTTTAGATAGCTACGAGCAGTACTTC. Amino acid sequence: CASSLDSYEQYF. The chain carries TRBV27 and TRBJ2-7; no reliable D call. V was trimmed by 2 bases and J by 3 bases, leaving 5 bases between them. Looked up from germline, CDR1 is MNHEY and CDR2 is SMNVEV (reference sequence). The CDR3 length is 12 residues.

The CDR3 DNA reads TGTGCCTGGAGTGAGGGGGACTCCTACAATGAGCAGTTCTTC. Amino acids: CAWSEGDSYNEQFF. The chain combines TRBV30 with TRBJ2-1; weak D call: TRBD1 (6 bases). In germline, CDR1 is GTSNPN, CDR2 SVGIG (reference sequence). Trimming pared 1 base from V and 0 bases from J, leaving 7 bases between. The CDR3 loop spans 14 amino acids.

The genes are TRBV28 and TRBJ2-5, with 10 bases lining up with TRBD1. J was trimmed by 4 bases and V by 4 bases; bases with no gene match: 6. Germline V CDR1 and CDR2: MDHEN, SYDVKM. CDR3 length equals 15 residues. The CDR3: CASSSRTGGAETQYF. The CDR3 DNA is TGTGCCAGCAGTTCTCGGACAGGGGGGGCAGAGACCCAGTACTTC.

V is TRBV30 and J is TRBJ1-2; TRBD1 matches at 10 bases. The J segment lost 4 bases and the V segment lost 3 bases, leaving 11 bases of the junction unmatched. CDR1 is GTSNPN, CDR2 SVGIG, per germline (reference sequence). This CDR3 region has 16 residues. The CDR3 spells CAWSEQLTGGSYGYTF. CDR3 DNA: TGTGCCTGGAGCGAACAATTGACAGGGGGCAGCTATGGCTACACCTTC.

V and J are TRBV6-1 and TRBJ2-5, with TRBD2 as a possible D gene (5 bases). The CDR3 is made up of 14 amino acids. The germline CDR1 and CDR2 sequences are MNHNS and SASEGT. Trimming took 1 base from V and 9 from J, leaving 15 bases between them. The chain's CDR3 is CASSEGAAAGAQYF. CDR3 DNA: TGTGCCAGCAGTGAAGGGGCAGCGGCCGGGGCCCAGTACTTC.

The gene calls are TRBV12-5 and TRBJ1-2, with a tentative D call TRBD1 (5 bases). CDR1 LGHNT and CDR2 FRNRAP come from the germline V gene. The V and J ends lost 7 bases and 8 bases respectively, with 20 bases between them. The CDR3 spans 14 residues. This CDR3 reads CASALFDSPSGYTF. The CDR3 region has the DNA TGTGCTAGTGCCCTATTCGACAGTCCGAGCGGCTACACCTTC.

This clone showed up just once. V is TRBV6-5 and J is TRBJ2-5, with TRBD2 identical over 7 bases. In germline, CDR1 is MNHEY, CDR2 SVGAGI. The V gene end was trimmed by 1 base and the J gene end by 5 bases; junction bases not matched to a gene: 7. The CDR3 sequence is 15 residues long. This CDR3 is CASSYLEGRAETQYF. The CDR3 DNA sequence: TGTGCCAGCAGTTACTTGGAGGGGAGGGCGGAGACCCAGTACTTC.

This chain joins TRBV5-4 and TRBJ1-2; 7 bases are shared with TRBD1. The germline V gene encodes CDR1 SGHNT and CDR2 YYREEE (reference sequence). Trimming took 4 bases from V and 8 from J; bases not matched to a gene: 8. The CDR3 loop spans 13 amino acids. CDR3 residues: CASSPYRTGGYTF. The CDR3 DNA sequence: TGTGCCAGCAGCCCATATAGGACAGGAGGCTACACCTTC.

This chain joins TRBV11-2 and TRBJ2-3, with a weak D call TRBD2 (6 bases). Germline V lookup: CDR1 SGHAT, CDR2 FQNNGV. The CDR3 contains 16 residues. V was trimmed by 2 bases and J by 2 bases, leaving 14 bases between them. This CDR3 is CASSLQGGFITDTQYF. The CDR3 nucleotides are TGTGCCAGCAGCTTACAGGGAGGCTTTATCACAGATACGCAGTATTTT.